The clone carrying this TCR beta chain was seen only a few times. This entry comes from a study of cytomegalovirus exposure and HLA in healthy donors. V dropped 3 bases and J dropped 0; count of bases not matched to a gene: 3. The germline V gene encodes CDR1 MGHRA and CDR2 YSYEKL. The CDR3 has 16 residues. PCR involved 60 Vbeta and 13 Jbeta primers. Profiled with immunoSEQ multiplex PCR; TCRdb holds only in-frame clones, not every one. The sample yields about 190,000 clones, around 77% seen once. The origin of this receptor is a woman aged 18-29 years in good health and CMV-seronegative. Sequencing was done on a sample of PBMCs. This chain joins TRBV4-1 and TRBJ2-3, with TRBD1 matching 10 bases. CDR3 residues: CASSHRQGASTDTQYF. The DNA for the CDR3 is TGCGCCAGCAGCCACAGACAGGGGGCTAGCACAGATACGCAGTATTTT.